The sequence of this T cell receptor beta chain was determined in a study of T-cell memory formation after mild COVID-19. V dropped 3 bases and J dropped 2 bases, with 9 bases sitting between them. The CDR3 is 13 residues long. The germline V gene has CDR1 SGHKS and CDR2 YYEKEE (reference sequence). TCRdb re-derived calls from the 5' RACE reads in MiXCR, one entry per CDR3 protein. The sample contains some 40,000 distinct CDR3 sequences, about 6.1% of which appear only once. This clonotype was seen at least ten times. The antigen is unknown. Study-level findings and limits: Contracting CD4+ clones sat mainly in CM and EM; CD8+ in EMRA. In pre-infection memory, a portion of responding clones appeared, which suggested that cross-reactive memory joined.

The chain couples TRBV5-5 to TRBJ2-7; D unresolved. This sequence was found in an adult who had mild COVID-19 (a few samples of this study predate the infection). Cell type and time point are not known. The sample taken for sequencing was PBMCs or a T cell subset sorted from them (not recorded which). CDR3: CASSYDATYEQYF. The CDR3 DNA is TGTGCCAGCAGCTACGACGCAACCTACGAGCAGTACTTC. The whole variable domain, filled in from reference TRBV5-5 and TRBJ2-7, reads DAGVTQSPTHLIKTRGQQVTLRCSPISGHKSVSWYQQVLGQGPQFIFQYYEKEERGRGNFPDRFSARQFPNYSSELNVNALLLGDSALYLCASSYDATYEQYFGPGTRLTVT.